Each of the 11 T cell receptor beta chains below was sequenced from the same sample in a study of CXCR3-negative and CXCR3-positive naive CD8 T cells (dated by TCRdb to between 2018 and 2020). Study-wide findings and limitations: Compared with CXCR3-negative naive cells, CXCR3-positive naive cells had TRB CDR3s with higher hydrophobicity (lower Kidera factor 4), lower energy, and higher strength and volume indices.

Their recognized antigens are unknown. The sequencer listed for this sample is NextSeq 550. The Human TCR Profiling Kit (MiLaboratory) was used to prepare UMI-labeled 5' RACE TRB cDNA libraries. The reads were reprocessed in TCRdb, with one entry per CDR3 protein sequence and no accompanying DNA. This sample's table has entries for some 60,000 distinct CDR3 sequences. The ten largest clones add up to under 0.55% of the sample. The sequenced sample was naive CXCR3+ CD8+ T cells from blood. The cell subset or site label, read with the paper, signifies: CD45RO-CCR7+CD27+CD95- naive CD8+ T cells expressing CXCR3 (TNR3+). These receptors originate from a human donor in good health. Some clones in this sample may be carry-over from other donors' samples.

Here the CDR3 reads CASSSSTRGVRELFF. The chain joins TRBV7-6 to TRBJ2-2; TCRdb selects TRBD1, and the lack of DNA leaves this call unchecked. This CDR3 has 15 amino acids. Per germline, CDR1 SGHVS and CDR2 FNYEAQ.

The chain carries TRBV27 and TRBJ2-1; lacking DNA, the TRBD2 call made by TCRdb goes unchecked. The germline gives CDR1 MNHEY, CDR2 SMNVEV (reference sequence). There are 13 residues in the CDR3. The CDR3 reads CASRNLLASEQFF.

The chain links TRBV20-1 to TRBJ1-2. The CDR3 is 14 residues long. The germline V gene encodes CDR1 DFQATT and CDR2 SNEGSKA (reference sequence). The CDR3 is CSARDFNDLGGYTF.

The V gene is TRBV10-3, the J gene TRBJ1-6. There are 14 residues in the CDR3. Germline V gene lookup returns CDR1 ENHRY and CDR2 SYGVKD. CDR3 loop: CAISVEGNSSPLHF.

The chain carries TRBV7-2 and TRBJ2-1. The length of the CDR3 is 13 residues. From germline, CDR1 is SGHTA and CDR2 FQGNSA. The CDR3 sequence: CASSYSSYNEQFF.

CDR3 loop: CASSATVAYEQYF. The gene calls are TRBV7-3 and TRBJ2-7. CDR3 length: 13 residues. Germline V gene sequence: CDR1 SGHTA, CDR2 FQGTGA.

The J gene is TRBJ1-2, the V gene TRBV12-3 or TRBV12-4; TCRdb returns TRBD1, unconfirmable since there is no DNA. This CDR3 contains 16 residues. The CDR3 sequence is CAIKPNPDSINYGYTF.

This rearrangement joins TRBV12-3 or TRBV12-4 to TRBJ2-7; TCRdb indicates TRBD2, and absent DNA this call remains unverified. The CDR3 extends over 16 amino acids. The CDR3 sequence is CASSPRSSGGAYEQYF.

The CDR3 is CASSGRLAGAPSYEQYF. The chain joins TRBV7-9 to TRBJ2-7; absent DNA, TCRdb's TRBD2 call cannot be checked. Germline assignment: CDR1 SEHNR and CDR2 FQNEAQ (reference sequence). The length of the CDR3 is 17 residues. Variable domain in full (rest from reference TRBV7-9 and TRBJ2-7): DTGVSQNPRHKITKRGQNVTFRCDPISEHNRLYWYRQTLGQGPEFLTYFQNEAQLEKSRLLSDRFSAERPKGSFSTLEIQRTEQGDSAMYLCASSGRLAGAPSYEQYFGPGTRLTVT.

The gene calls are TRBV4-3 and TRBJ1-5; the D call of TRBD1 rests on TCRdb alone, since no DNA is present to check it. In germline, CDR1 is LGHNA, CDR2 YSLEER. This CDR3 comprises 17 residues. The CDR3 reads CASSQDYPWADNQPQHF.

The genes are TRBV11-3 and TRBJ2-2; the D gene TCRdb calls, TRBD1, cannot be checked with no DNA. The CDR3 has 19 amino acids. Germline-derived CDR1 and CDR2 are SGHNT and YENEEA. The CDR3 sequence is CASSLGRQGFYANTGQLFF.